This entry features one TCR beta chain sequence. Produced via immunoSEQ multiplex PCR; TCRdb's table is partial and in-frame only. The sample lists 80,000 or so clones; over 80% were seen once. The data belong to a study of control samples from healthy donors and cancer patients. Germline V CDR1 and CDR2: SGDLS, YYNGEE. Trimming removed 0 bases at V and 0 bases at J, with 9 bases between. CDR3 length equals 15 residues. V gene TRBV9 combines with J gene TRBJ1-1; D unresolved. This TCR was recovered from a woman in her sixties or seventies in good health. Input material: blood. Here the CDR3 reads CASSVESGLNTEAFF. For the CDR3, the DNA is TGTGCCAGCAGCGTAGAATCAGGCTTGAACACTGAAGCTTTCTTT.